This TCR beta chain was captured by sequencing in a study of CD8 T cells in ankylosing spondylitis. TCRdb itself ran the 5' RACE reads through MiXCR, one entry per CDR3 protein. The table lists roughly 250,000 distinct CDR3 sequences, 10% of them singletons. V dropped 5 bases and J dropped 4; count of bases not matched to a gene: 9. The CDR3 runs 15 residues. Germline lookup yields CDR1 DFQATT and CDR2 SNEGSKA (reference sequence). Study-level findings and limits: Within matched ankylosing spondylitis synovial fluid, disease-linked clones were reportedly significantly enriched.

This clonotype was recorded many times. Its antigen remains unidentified. The V and J genes are TRBV20-1 and TRBJ1-5, with 9 bases lining up with TRBD1. This receptor was obtained from a male donor with ankylosing spondylitis or in good health (not recorded which). Sequenced: blood, either unsorted or a sorted T cell fraction (not recorded which). The CDR3 coding sequence is TGCAGTGCTCTCAGGCGGACAGGGGATAATCAGCCCCAGCATTTT. Translating it yields CSALRRTGDNQPQHF.